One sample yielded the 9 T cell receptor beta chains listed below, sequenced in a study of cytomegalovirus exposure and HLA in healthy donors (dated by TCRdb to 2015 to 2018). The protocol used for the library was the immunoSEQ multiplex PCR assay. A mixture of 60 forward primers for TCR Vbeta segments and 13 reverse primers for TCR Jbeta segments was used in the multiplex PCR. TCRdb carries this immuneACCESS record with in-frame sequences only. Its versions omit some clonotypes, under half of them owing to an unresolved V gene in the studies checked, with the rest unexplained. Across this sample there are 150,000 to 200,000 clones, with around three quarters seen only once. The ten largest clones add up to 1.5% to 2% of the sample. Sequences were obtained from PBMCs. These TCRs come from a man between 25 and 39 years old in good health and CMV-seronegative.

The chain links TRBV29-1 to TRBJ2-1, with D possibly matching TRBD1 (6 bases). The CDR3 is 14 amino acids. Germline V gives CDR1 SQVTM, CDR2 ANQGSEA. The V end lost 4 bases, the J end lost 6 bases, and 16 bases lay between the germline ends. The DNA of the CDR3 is TGCAGCGTTGGAATTGCAGGGGTGGGCAATGAGCAGTTCTTC. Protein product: CSVGIAGVGNEQFF.

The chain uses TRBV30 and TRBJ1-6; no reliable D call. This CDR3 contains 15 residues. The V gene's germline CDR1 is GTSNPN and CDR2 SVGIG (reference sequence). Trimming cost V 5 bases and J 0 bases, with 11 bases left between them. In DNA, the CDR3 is TGTGCCTGGTTGAGGGAGAACTCCTATAATTCACCCCTCCACTTT. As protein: CAWLRENSYNSPLHF.

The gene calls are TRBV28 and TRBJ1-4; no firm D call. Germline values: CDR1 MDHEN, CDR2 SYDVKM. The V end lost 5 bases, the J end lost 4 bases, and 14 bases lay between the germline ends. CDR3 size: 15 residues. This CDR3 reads CASSPATEINEKLFF. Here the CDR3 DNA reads TGTGCCAGCAGTCCCGCGACGGAGATTAATGAAAAACTGTTTTTT.

CDR3 sequence (DNA): TGCGCCAGCAGCGAGGGACTAGCGGAGTACCAAGAGACCCAGTACTTC. It encodes CASSEGLAEYQETQYF. This chain connects TRBV5-1 to TRBJ2-5; TRBD2 matches 11 bases. This CDR3 is built from 16 residues. The ends lost 4 bases at V and 0 bases at J; junction bases unmatched: 5. CDR1 is SGHRS, CDR2 YFSETQ, per germline.

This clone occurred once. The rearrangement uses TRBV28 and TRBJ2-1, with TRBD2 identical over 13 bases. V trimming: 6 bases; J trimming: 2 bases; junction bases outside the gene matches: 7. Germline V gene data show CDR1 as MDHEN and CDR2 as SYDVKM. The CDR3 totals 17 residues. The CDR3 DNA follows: TGTGCCAGCAGCCCCCCGGGACTAGCGGGGCCCTACAATGAGCAGTTCTTC. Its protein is CASSPPGLAGPYNEQFF.

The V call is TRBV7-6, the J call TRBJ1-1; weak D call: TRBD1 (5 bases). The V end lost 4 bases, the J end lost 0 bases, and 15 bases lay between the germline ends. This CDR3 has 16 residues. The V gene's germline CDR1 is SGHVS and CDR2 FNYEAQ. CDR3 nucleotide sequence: TGTGCCAGCAGCTCAAACCGGGGGTTGATGAACACTGAAGCTTTCTTT. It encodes CASSSNRGLMNTEAFF.

The CDR3 coding sequence is TGTGCCAGCAGCCCCACCGGGACTAGCGGAGGATTCGGTGAGCAGTTCTTC. Protein product: CASSPTGTSGGFGEQFF. The chain is built from TRBV11-3 and TRBJ2-1; 11 bases map to TRBD2. J lost 9 bases, V lost 5 bases, and 15 bases had no gene match. CDR3 length equals 17 residues. The V gene's germline CDR1 is SGHNT and CDR2 YENEEA.

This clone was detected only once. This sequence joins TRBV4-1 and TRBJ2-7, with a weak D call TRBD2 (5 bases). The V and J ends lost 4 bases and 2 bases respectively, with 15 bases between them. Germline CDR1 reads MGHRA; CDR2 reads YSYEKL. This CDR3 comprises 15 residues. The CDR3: CASSREGPRAYEQYF. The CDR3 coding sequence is TGCGCCAGCAGCCGCGAGGGCCCGAGGGCCTACGAGCAGTACTTC.

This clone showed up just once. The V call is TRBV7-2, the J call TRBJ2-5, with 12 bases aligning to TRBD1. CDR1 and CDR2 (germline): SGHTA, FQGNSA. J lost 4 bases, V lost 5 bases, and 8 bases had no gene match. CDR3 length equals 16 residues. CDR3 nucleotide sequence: TGTGCCAGCAGCCGGACGTGGGACAGGGGGCGAGAGACCCAGTACTTC. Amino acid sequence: CASSRTWDRGRETQYF.